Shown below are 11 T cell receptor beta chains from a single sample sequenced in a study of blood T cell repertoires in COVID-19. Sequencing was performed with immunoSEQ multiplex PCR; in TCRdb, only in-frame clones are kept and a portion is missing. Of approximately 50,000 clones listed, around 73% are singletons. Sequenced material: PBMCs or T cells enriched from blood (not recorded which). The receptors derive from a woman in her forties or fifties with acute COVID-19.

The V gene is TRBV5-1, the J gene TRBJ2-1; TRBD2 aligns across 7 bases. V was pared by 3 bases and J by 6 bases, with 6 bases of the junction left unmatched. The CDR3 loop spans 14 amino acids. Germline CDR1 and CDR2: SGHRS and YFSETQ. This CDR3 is CASSSQTSSNEQFF. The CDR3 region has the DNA TGCGCCAGCAGCTCCCAGACTAGCTCCAATGAGCAGTTCTTC.

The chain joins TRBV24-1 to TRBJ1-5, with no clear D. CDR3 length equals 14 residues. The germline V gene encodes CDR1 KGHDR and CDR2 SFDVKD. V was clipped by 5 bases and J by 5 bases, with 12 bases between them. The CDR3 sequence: CATSALGVDQPQHF. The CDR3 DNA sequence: TGTGCCACCAGTGCGCTGGGAGTCGATCAGCCCCAGCATTTT.

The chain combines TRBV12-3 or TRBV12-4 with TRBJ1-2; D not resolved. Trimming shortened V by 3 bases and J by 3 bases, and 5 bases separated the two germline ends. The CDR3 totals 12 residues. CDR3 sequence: CASSFSDYGYTF. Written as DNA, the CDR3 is TGTGCCAGCAGTTTTTCAGACTATGGCTACACCTTC.

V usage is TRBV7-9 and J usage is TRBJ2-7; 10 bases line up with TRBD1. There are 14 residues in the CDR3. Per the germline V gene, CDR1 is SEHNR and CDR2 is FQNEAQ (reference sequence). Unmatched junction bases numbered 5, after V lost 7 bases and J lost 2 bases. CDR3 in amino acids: CASTDGQGAYEQYF. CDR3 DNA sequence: TGTGCCAGCACTGATGGACAGGGGGCCTACGAGCAGTACTTC.

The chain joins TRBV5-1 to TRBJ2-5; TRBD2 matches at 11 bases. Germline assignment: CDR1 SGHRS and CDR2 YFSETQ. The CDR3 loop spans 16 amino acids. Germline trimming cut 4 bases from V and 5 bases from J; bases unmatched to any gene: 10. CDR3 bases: TGCGCCAGCAGCGCAAATAGCGGGGGGGCCGGGGAGACCCAGTACTTC. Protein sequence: CASSANSGGAGETQYF.

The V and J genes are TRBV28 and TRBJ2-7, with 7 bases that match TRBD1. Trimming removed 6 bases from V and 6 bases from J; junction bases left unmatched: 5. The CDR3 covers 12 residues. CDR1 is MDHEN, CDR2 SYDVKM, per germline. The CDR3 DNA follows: TGTGCCAGCAGCGCTACAGGGGCCGAGCAGTACTTC. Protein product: CASSATGAEQYF. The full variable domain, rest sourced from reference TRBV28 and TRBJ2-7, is DVKVTQSSRYLVKRTGEKVFLECVQDMDHENMFWYRQDPGLGLRLIYFSYDVKMKEKGDIPEGYSVSREKKERFSLILESASTNQTSMYLCASSATGAEQYFGPGTRLTVT.

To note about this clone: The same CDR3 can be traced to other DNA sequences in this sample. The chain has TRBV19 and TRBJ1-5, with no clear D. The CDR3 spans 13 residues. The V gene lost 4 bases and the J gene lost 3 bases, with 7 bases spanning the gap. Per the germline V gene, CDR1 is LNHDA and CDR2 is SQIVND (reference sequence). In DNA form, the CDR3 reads TGTGCCAGTAGTAGGCAGGTCAATCAGCCCCAGCATTTT. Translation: CASSRQVNQPQHF.

Here the CDR3 reads CASSLEGGPLKKLFF. The CDR3 DNA follows: TGTGCCAGCAGCTTAGAAGGGGGCCCGTTGAAAAAACTGTTTTTT. The V call is TRBV11-3, the J call TRBJ1-4; TRBD1 aligns across 7 bases. This CDR3 spans 15 amino acids. Germline CDR1 reads SGHNT; CDR2 reads YENEEA. The J segment lost 9 bases and the V segment lost 0 bases, leaving 7 bases of the junction unmatched.

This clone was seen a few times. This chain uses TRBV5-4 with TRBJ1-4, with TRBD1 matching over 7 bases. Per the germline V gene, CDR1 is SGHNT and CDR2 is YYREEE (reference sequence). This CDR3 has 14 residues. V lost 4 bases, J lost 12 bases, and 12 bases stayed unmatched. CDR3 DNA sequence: TGTGCCAGCAGCCCGTGGGACAGTCAAAGGGAACTGTTTTTT. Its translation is CASSPWDSQRELFF. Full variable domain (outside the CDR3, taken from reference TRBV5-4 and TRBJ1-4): ETGVTQSPTHLIKTRGQQVTLRCSSQSGHNTVSWYQQALGQGPQFIFQYYREEENGRGNFPPRFSGLQFPNYSSELNVNALELDDSALYLCASSPWDSQRELFFGSGTQLSVL.

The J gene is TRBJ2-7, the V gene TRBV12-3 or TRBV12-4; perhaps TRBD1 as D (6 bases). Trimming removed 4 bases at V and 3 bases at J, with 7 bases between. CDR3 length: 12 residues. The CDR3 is CASSSRGYEQYF. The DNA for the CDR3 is TGTGCCAGCAGTTCCAGGGGCTACGAGCAGTACTTC.

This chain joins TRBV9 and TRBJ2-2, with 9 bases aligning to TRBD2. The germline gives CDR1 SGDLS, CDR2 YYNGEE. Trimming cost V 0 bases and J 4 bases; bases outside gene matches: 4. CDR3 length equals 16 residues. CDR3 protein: CASSVAPTSGTGELFF. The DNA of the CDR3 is TGTGCCAGCAGCGTAGCGCCGACTAGCGGCACCGGGGAGCTGTTTTTT.